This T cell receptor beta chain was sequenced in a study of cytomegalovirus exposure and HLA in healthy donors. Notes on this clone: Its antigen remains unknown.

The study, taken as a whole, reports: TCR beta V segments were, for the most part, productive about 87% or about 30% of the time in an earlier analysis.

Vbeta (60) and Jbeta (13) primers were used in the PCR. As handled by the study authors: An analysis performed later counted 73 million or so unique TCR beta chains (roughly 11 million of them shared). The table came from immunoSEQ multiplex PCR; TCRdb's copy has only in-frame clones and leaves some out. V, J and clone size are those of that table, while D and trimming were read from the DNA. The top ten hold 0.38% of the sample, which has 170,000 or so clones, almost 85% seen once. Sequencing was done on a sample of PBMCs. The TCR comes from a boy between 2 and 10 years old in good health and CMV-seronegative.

The CDR3 DNA sequence: TGTGCCAGCAGTGAACTAGCGGGAGTGAACGAGCAGTACTTC. It specifies CASSELAGVNEQYF. J is TRBJ2-7 and V is TRBV2; the match to TRBD2 covers 10 bases. V shed 2 bases, J shed 5 bases, and the junction held 3 bases outside the gene matches. Germline-derived CDR1 and CDR2 are SNHLY and FYNNEI. The length of the CDR3 is 14 residues.